This T cell receptor beta chain stems from a study of CD8+ T cells in alopecia areata. Background on the study: Spontaneously alopecic C3H/HeJ graft donors, about 6-13 months old, gave skin to approximately 7-11-week-old female C3H/HeJ mice.

Reverse transcription of extracted RNA yielded cDNA, which provided the sequencing template. Assay: immunoSEQ multiplex PCR; the TCRdb copy retains only in-frame clones and omits some. Observed in the sample are 200,000 to 300,000 clones, none of them singletons. This clone was counted only a few times. Any gene name here is a mouse gene name. The sequenced fragment ends 4 residues before the CDR3 boundary, so the rest is inferred from the germline J gene. Cells that came from pooled cutaneous lymph nodes were sorted using CD4, CD8alpha, NKG2D, NKG2ACE and other markers. Trimming removed 2 bases at V and 1 base at J, with 12 bases between. Germline CDR1 reads SGHDT; CDR2 reads FRDEAV. The CDR3 is 15 amino acids.

Input material: CD4+ T cells sorted from a lymph node. The chain employs TRBV14 and TRBJ1-1; tentatively, D is TRBD1 (6 bases). The clonotype was recovered from a C3H/HeJ mouse with alopecia areata. Mice of this strain are of MHC haplotype H2-k. The CDR3 sequence is CASSLWGALNTEVFF. Incomplete CDR3 DNA: TGTGCCAGCAGTTTATGGGGGGCCCTAAACACA.